This T cell receptor (beta chain) derives from a study of OX40 agonist ivuxolimab in advanced cancers. As for the study in general: Six ivuxolimab dose levels, 0.01 to 10 mg/kg, were given intravenously every 2 weeks. Patients were roughly 83% male with ages about 23 to 80, mean 60. One hepatocellular carcinoma and a couple of cutaneous melanoma patients partially responded.

Assay: immunoSEQ multiplex PCR; the TCRdb copy retains only in-frame clones and omits some. The table includes about 71,000 clones, 85% to 95% detected once. Systemic immunosuppression or autoimmune disease history was grounds to exclude patients. The CDR3 consists of 16 residues. With V trimmed by 4 bases and J by 5 bases, 12 bases remained unmatched. Per germline, CDR1 LNHDA and CDR2 SQIVND (reference sequence). This sequence was found in an adult with an advanced solid tumor such as melanoma, head and neck, liver or kidney cancer. The chain has TRBV19 and TRBJ2-7, with 9 bases fitting TRBD1. The sample consisted of CD4+ or CD8+ T cells sorted from blood, taken in a trial of the OX40 agonist ivuxolimab. Here the CDR3 DNA reads TGTGCCAGTAGTAACCCCTTAGACAGGGGGGCTGACGAGCAGTACTTC. This sequence encodes CASSNPLDRGADEQYF.